The TCR beta chain described here comes from a study of Ad26.COV2.S vaccination and SARS-CoV-2 variants. Overall study: The authors gave Ad26.COV2.S intramuscularly, either once or twice 56 days apart. Study results and limitations: After vaccination, reports described spike-specific CD8+ and CD4+ T cell responses as showing substantial breadth. Compared with placebo recipients, vaccine recipients had higher spike-specific TCR breadth.

The data were produced by immunoSEQ multiplex PCR, yet TCRdb's version contains in-frame clones alone and is incomplete. The data hold some 400,000 clones, with around 89% observed a single time. Treatment denoted: about 20 received Ad26.COV2.S at low or high dose, single or two shots; several received placebo; per-sample allocation not given. The study sampled participants on day 63 after the first vaccine or placebo injection. CDR3 length equals 11 residues. The V gene's germline CDR1 is SEHNR and CDR2 FQNEAQ (reference sequence). The V gene lost 3 bases and the J gene lost 9 bases, with 6 bases spanning the gap. Remarks on this clone: Its antigen is undetermined.

Sample: peripheral blood, taken in a trial of Ad26.COV2.S vaccine versus placebo. V and J are TRBV7-9 and TRBJ2-1; D is undetermined. The sequence was obtained from a person aged 18-60 years who received the Ad26.COV2.S COVID-19 vaccine or a placebo. The CDR3 DNA is TGTGCCAGCAGCTTTCTTGTTGAGCAGTTCTTC. Protein sequence: CASSFLVEQFF. The full variable domain, in which reference TRBV7-9 and TRBJ2-1 provide the parts outside the CDR3, is DTGVSQNPRHKITKRGQNVTFRCDPISEHNRLYWYRQTLGQGPEFLTYFQNEAQLEKSRLLSDRFSAERPKGSFSTLEIQRTEQGDSAMYLCASSFLVEQFFGPGTRLTVL.